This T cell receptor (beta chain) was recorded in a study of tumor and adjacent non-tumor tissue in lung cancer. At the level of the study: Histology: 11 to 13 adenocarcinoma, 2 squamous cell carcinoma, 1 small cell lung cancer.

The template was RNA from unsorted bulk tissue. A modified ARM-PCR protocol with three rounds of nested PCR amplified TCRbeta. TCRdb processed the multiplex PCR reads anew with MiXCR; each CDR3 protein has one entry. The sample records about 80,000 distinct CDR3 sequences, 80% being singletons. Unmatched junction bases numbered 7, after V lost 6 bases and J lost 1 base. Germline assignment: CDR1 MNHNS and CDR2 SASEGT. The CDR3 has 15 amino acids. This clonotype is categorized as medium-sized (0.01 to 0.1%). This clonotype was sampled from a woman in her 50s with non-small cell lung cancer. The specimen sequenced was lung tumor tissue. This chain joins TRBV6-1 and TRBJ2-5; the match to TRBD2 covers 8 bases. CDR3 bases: TGTGCCAGCAGCGGACTAGCTTCTCTCCAAGAGACCCAGTACTTC. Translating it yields CASSGLASLQETQYF.